The rows below give T cell receptor beta chains drawn from one sample of a study of blood T cell repertoires in COVID-19. Method: immunoSEQ multiplex PCR; TCRdb's copy keeps in-frame clones and lacks some. This table holds tens of thousands of clones, roughly 80% found once. The specimen sequenced was peripheral blood. The receptors originated from an older man with acute or convalescent COVID-19. The CDR3 runs from the conserved cysteine through the conserved F or W. A D gene is named only where the DNA matches it firmly. Some rows mark clone size as missing; the rest say once, few, many or name a class of expanded clone.

- | TRBJ2-7 | - | TRBV18 | CASSPEGSPYEQYF | TGTGCCAGCTCACCAGAGGGAAGTCCCTACGAGCAGTACTTC
- | TRBJ2-7 | - | TRBV3-1/TRBV3-2 | CASRRADRSRYEQYF | TGTGCCAGCAGAAGAGCCGACAGGAGCCGCTACGAGCAGTACTTC
- | TRBJ1-2 | TRBD1 | TRBV19 | CASSMVVGDRGNYGYTF | TGTGCCAGTAGTATGGTAGTTGGGGACAGGGGTAACTATGGCTACACCTTC
- | TRBJ2-2 | - | TRBV11-2 | CASRGRGAQRHPTGELFF | TGTGCCAGCAGGGGGAGGGGGGCGCAGAGACACCCCACCGGGGAGCTGTTTTTT
few | TRBJ2-6 | TRBD1 | TRBV7-6 | CASSLGQGLSGANVLTF | TGTGCCAGCAGCTTAGGACAGGGCTTATCTGGGGCCAACGTCCTGACTTTC
- | TRBJ2-7 | TRBD1 | TRBV11-2 | CASRPLGTASYEQYF | TGTGCCAGCAGACCTCTCGGGACAGCCTCCTACGAGCAGTACTTC
- | TRBJ1-4 | TRBD1 | TRBV5-8 | CASSLRFGTGGQLEEKLFF | TGTGCCAGCAGCCTCCGATTCGGGACAGGGGGCCAGTTGGAGGAAAAACTGTTTTTT
- | TRBJ2-3 | TRBD2 | TRBV3-1/TRBV3-2 | CASSQNGLAGATDTQYF | TGTGCCAGCAGCCAGAACGGACTAGCGGGGGCCACAGATACGCAGTATTTT
- | TRBJ1-1 | - | TRBV18 | CASSQSAGVNTEAFF | TGTGCCAGCTCACAATCCGCAGGGGTGAACACTGAAGCTTTCTTT
once | TRBJ1-5 | - | TRBV30 | CAWSGPDQPQHF | TGTGCCTGGAGTGGGCCCGATCAGCCCCAGCATTTT
- | TRBJ1-2 | - | TRBV2 | CASSEVTRNYGYTF | TGTGCCAGCAGTGAAGTGACACGGAACTATGGCTACACCTTC
- | TRBJ2-5 | - | TRBV20-1 | CSARESGPQYF | TGCAGTGCTAGGGAGAGCGGGCCCCAGTACTTC
- | TRBJ1-1 | - | TRBV2 | CASSAHLLLGQRNTEAFF | TGTGCCAGCAGTGCCCACCTTCTACTCGGACAGCGGAACACTGAAGCTTTCTTT
few | TRBJ1-1 | - | TRBV5-1 | CASSLDTNTEAFF | TGCGCCAGCAGCTTGGACACGAACACTGAAGCTTTCTTT
- | TRBJ2-1 | TRBD1 | TRBV2 | CASSEVDRGGEQFF | TGTGCCAGCAGTGAAGTGGACAGGGGTGGTGAGCAGTTCTTC
- | TRBJ1-3 | - | TRBV6-5 | CASRPNRDRGNTIYF | TGTGCCAGCAGACCCAACAGGGATCGTGGAAACACCATATATTTT
- | TRBJ1-4 | - | TRBV19 | CASSMDDSTTNEKLFF | TGTGCCAGTAGTATGGACGACAGCACAACTAATGAAAAACTGTTTTTT
- | TRBJ2-5 | TRBD2 | TRBV18 | CASSPGLAVHQETQYF | TGTGCCAGCTCACCGGGACTAGCGGTACATCAAGAGACCCAGTACTTC
- | TRBJ2-7 | - | TRBV6-5 | CASSYIFGGPYEQYF | TGTGCCAGCAGTTACATCTTTGGGGGCCCCTACGAGCAGTACTTC
- | TRBJ1-2 | - | TRBV5-4 | CASSLGGQNYGYTF | TGTGCCAGCAGCTTGGGGGGCCAAAACTATGGCTACACCTTC
- | TRBJ2-1 | TRBD2 | TRBV10-2 | CASSEIVGGGAKYNEQFF | TGCGCCAGCAGTGAGATCGTAGGCGGGGGGGCAAAATACAATGAGCAGTTCTTC
few | TRBJ2-7 | TRBD1 | TRBV5-5 | CASSLGTGDFYEQYF | TGTGCCAGCAGCTTGGGGACAGGGGATTTCTACGAGCAGTACTTC
- | TRBJ1-5 | - | TRBV9 | CASSVGEEQPQHF | TGTGCCAGCAGCGTAGGGGAGGAACAGCCCCAGCATTTT
- | TRBJ1-4 | - | TRBV9 | CASSALGQSNEKLFF | TGTGCCAGCAGCGCCCTAGGCCAGTCTAATGAAAAACTGTTTTTT
- | TRBJ1-3 | TRBD1 | TRBV3-1/TRBV3-2 | CASSQLGTGGNTIYF | TGTGCCAGCAGCCAACTCGGGACAGGGGGCAACACCATATATTTT
- | TRBJ1-3 | - | TRBV2 | CASSLGLAGNTIYF | TGTGCCAGCAGTTTGGGACTAGCTGGAAACACCATATATTTT
few | TRBJ1-1 | - | TRBV2 | CASSRRLMNTEAFF | TGTGCCAGCAGTCGCAGGCTAATGAACACTGAAGCTTTCTTT
few | TRBJ2-7 | - | TRBV5-1 | CASSLWSRGADEQYF | TGCGCCAGCAGCTTGTGGTCTCGGGGGGCCGACGAGCAGTACTTC
- | TRBJ1-5 | - | TRBV7-9 | CASSQATENQPQHF | TGTGCCAGCAGCCAGGCCACAGAGAATCAGCCCCAGCATTTT
- | TRBJ1-1 | - | TRBV30 | CAWRGGNGYTEAFF | TGTGCCTGGCGGGGTGGGAACGGGTACACTGAAGCTTTCTTT
- | TRBJ2-7 | - | TRBV6-1 | CASSEGALGTYEQYF | TGTGCCAGCAGTGAGGGAGCGTTAGGTACCTACGAGCAGTACTTC
- | TRBJ1-1 | TRBD1 | TRBV5-1 | CASSLTAGQANTEAFF | TGCGCCAGCAGCCTAACCGCGGGACAGGCGAACACTGAAGCTTTCTTT
- | TRBJ1-5 | TRBD1 | TRBV6-2/TRBV6-3 | CASSRPGTGATAEGNQPQHF | TGTGCCAGCAGTCGTCCCGGGACAGGGGCCACGGCCGAAGGCAATCAGCCCCAGCATTTT
- | TRBJ1-2 | - | TRBV4-1 | CASSQGPTAYGYTF | TGCGCCAGCAGCCAAGGTCCGACAGCGTATGGCTACACCTTC
once | TRBJ2-7 | - | TRBV5-1 | CASSFEDSYEQYF | TGCGCCAGCAGCTTCGAGGACTCCTACGAGCAGTACTTC
- | TRBJ1-1 | - | TRBV7-8 | CASSLGSRGNTEAFF | TGTGCCAGCAGCTTAGGTAGTAGGGGGAACACTGAAGCTTTCTTT
- | TRBJ1-6 | TRBD1 | TRBV4-1 | CASSQDRDRGSPLHF | TGCGCCAGCAGCCAAGATAGGGACAGGGGTTCACCCCTCCACTTT